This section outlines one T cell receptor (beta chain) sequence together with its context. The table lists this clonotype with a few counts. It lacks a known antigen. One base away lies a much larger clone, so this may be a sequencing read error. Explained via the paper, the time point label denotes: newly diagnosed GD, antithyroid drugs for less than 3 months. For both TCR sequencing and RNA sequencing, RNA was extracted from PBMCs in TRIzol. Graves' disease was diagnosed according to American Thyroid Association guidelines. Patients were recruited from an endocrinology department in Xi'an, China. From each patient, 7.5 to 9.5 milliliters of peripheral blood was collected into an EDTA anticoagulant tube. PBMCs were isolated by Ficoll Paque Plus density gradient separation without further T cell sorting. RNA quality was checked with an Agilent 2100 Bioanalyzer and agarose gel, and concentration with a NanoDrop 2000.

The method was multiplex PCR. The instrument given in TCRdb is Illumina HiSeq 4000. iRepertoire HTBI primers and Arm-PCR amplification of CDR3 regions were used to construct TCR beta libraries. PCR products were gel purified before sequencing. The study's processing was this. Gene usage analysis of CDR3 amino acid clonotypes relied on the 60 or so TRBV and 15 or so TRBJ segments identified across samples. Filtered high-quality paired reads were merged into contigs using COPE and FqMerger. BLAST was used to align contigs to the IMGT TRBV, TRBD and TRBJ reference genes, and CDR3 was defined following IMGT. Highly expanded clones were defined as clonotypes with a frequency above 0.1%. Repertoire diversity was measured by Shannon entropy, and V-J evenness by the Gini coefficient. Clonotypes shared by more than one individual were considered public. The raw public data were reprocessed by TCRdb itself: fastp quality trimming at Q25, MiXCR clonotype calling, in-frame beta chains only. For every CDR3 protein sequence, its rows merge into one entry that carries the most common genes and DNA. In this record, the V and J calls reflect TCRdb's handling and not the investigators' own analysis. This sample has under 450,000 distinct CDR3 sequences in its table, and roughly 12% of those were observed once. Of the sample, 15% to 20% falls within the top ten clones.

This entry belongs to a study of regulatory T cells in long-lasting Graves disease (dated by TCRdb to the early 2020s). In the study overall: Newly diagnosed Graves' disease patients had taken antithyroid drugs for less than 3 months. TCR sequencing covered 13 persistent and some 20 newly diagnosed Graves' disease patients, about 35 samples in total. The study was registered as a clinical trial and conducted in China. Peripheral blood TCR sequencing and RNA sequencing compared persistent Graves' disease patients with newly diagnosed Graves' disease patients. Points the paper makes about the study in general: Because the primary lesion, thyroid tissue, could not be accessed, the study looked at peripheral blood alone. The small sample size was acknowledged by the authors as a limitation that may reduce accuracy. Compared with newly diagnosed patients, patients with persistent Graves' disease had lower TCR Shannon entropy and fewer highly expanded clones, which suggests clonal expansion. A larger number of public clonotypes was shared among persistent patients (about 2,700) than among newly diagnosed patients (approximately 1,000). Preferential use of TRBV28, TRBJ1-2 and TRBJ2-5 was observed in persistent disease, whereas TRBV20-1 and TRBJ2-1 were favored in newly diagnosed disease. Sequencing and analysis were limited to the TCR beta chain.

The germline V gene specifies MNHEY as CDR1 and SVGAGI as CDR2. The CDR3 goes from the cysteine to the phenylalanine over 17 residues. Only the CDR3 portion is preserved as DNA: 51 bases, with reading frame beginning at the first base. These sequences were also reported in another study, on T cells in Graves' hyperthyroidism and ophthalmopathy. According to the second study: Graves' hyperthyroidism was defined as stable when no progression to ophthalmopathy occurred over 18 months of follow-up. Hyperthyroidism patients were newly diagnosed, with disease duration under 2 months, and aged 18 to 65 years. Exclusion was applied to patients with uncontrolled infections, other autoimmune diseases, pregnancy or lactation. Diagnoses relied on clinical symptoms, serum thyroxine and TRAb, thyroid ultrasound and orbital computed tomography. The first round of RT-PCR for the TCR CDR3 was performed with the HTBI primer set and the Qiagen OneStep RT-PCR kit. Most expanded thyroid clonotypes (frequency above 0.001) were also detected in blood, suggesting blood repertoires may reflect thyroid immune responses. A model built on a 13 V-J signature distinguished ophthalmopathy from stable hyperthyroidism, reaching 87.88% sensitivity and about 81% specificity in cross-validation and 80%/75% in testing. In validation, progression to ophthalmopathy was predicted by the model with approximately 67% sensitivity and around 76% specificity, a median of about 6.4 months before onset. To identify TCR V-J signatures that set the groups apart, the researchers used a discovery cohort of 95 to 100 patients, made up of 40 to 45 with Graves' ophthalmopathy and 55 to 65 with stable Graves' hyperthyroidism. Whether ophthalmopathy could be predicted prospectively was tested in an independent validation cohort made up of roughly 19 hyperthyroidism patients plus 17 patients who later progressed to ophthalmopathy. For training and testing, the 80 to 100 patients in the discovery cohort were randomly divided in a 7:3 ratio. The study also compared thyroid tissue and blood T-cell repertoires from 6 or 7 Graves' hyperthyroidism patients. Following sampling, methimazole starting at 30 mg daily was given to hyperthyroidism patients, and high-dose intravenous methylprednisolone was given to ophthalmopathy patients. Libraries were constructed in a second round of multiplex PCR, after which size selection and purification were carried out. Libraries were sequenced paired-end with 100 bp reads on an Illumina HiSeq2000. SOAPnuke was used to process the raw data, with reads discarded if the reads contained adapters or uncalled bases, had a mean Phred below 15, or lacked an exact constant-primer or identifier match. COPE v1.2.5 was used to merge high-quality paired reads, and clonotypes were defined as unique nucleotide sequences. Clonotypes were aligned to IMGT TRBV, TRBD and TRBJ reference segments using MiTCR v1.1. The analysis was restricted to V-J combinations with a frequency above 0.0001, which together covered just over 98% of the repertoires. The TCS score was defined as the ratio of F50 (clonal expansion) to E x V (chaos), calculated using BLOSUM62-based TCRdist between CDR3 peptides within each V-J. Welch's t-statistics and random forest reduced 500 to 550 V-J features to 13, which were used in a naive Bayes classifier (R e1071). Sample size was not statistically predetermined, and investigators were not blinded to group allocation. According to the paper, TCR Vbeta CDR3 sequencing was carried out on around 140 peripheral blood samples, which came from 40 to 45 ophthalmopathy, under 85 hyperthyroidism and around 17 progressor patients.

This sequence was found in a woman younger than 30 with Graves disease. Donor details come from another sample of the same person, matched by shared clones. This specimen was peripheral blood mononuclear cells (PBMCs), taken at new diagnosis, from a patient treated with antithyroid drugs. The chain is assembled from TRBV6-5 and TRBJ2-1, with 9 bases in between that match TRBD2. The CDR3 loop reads CASSYTPRGRVYNEQSF. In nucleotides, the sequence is TGTGCCAGCAGTTACACACCCCGCGGGAGGGTTTACAATGAGCAGTCCTTC.